The sequence of this T cell receptor (beta chain) was determined in a study of blood T cell repertoires in COVID-19. Study overall: Researchers got acute and convalescent COVID-19 samples from the United States, Italy and Spain. PBMCs, B-cell-depleted T cells, or T cells were the source of the cDNA or gDNA that made up the material.

Sequencing used immunoSEQ multiplex PCR; TCRdb keeps in-frame clones, though not all of them. The sample shows 350,000 to 400,000 clones, nearly 90% of them seen only once. The sequencing input was peripheral blood. The receptor was isolated from a man aged 18 to 35 with active or convalescent COVID-19.

Here the CDR3 reads CASSDTGPQPQHF. In DNA, the CDR3 is TGTGCCAGCAGTGACACAGGGCCCCAGCCCCAGCATTTT. The chain recombines TRBV6-6 with TRBJ1-5; TRBD1 is a possible D gene (6 bases). Trimming removed 5 bases at V and 7 bases at J, with 12 bases between. The germline V gene has CDR1 MNHNY and CDR2 SVGAGI (reference sequence). The length of the CDR3 is 13 residues.